Following are 19 T cell receptor beta chains from one sample sequenced in a study of blood T cell repertoires in COVID-19. Sequenced by immunoSEQ multiplex PCR; TCRdb stores in-frame clones only, minus some. Of a few hundred thousand clones listed, 65% to 90% are singletons. The sequenced sample was peripheral blood. These receptors were obtained from a man in his forties who had recovered from COVID-19.

The chain has TRBV4-3 and TRBJ1-3; D is unclear. Germline loops: CDR1 LGHNA, CDR2 YSLEER. Trimming took 3 bases from V and 3 from J, leaving 15 bases between them. This CDR3 comprises 16 residues. CDR3 protein: CASSQDEPGGGNTIYF. Here the CDR3 DNA reads TGCGCCAGCAGCCAGGACGAACCCGGAGGTGGAAACACCATATATTTT.

This clone was found once. The rearrangement links TRBV5-4 to TRBJ1-1, with D unresolved. CDR1 and CDR2 from the germline V gene are SGHNT and YYREEE (reference sequence). This CDR3 is built from 15 residues. Trimming pared 4 bases from V and 5 bases from J, leaving 18 bases between. Written as DNA, the CDR3 is TGTGCCAGCAGCGCAAAAGAACGGGGTGGTACTGAAGCTTTCTTT. It codes for CASSAKERGGTEAFF.

The CDR3, as DNA: TGTGCCAGCAGCTTGGTGTCGGCAGGCGAGACGGAGCTGTTTTTT. Its protein is CASSLVSAGETELFF. The chain couples TRBV5-5 to TRBJ2-2, with unresolved D. The CDR3 consists of 15 residues. From germline, CDR1 is SGHKS and CDR2 YYEKEE (reference sequence). Trimming pared 0 bases from V and 10 bases from J, leaving 16 bases between.

This chain joins TRBV6-2 or TRBV6-3 and TRBJ1-1; D remains ambiguous. CDR3 length: 15 residues. Trimming left V 4 bases short and J 0 bases short, with 12 bases between. From germline, CDR1 is MNHEY and CDR2 SVGEGT. CDR3: CASSSLRNVNTEAFF. The CDR3 DNA follows: TGTGCCAGCAGTTCCCTGAGAAACGTGAACACTGAAGCTTTCTTT.

The rearrangement links TRBV14 to TRBJ2-2; 9 bases map to TRBD1. CDR1 and CDR2 from the germline V gene are SGHDN and FVKESK. With 4 bases clipped from V and 1 base from J, the junction kept 4 bases outside the gene matches. This CDR3 is 16 amino acids long. This CDR3 reads CASSPGTGQNTGELFF. In DNA form, the CDR3 reads TGTGCCAGCAGCCCAGGGACAGGGCAGAACACCGGGGAGCTGTTTTTT.

The chain combines TRBV21-1 with TRBJ2-1; TRBD2 is the table's D call, not checked against the DNA. TRBV21-1 is recorded as a pseudogene. This CDR3 is built from 19 residues. The CDR3 loop reads CASSTLPGTSGTPWNEQFF. The CDR3 nucleotides are TGTGCCAGCAGTACACTTCCCGGGACTAGCGGGACCCCCTGGAATGAGCAGTTCTTC.

This chain joins TRBV7-2 and TRBJ1-2; possibly TRBD1 for D (6 bases). CDR3 size: 14 residues. Trimming removed 5 bases at V and 6 bases at J, with 16 bases between. Germline CDR1 is SGHTA and CDR2 is FQGNSA. In DNA, the CDR3 is TGTGCCAGCAGCATTCGGCAGGGGATGGATGGCTACACCTTC. Protein product: CASSIRQGMDGYTF.

The V call is TRBV4-1, the J call TRBJ2-1, with a possible D match to TRBD2 (6 bases). V gave up 1 base and J gave up 10 bases, with 14 bases separating them. The germline V gene has CDR1 MGHRA and CDR2 YSYEKL. The CDR3 totals 14 residues. The CDR3 coding sequence is TGCGCCAGCAGCCAAGGAAACCACGGAGGGGAGCAGTTCTTC. Translated, it gives CASSQGNHGGEQFF.

The gene calls are TRBV19 and TRBJ2-3; 11 bases match TRBD2. The CDR3 runs 17 residues. The germline V gene has CDR1 LNHDA and CDR2 SQIVND (reference sequence). After removal of 4 bases from V and 1 base from J, the junction contained 7 bases not matched to a gene. This chain's CDR3 is CASSTELAGVRTDTQYF. In nucleotides, the CDR3 is TGTGCCAGTAGTACCGAACTAGCGGGGGTTCGCACAGATACGCAGTATTTT.

The chain carries TRBV7-2 and TRBJ1-4; TRBD1 might be the D (6 bases). This CDR3 contains 15 residues. Per the germline V gene, CDR1 is SGHTA and CDR2 is FQGNSA. The germline V and J ends were trimmed by 5 bases and 8 bases, with 18 bases remaining between them. The CDR3: CASSLFVGAREKLFF. The DNA of the CDR3 is TGTGCCAGCAGCCTCTTCGTGGGGGCGCGAGAAAAACTGTTTTTT.

Written as DNA, the CDR3 is TGTGCCTGGATGGGAGGAGACGGAAACCGGTATGGCTACACCTTC. This gives the protein CAWMGGDGNRYGYTF. This chain joins TRBV30 and TRBJ1-2; D call uncertain. The length of the CDR3 is 15 residues. Trimming stripped 4 bases from V and 5 bases from J, with 20 bases between. Per germline, CDR1 GTSNPN and CDR2 SVGIG (reference sequence).

The chain couples TRBV11-2 to TRBJ1-2, with 8 bases aligning to TRBD1. Germline assignment: CDR1 SGHAT and CDR2 FQNNGV. The CDR3 is 14 residues long. Losses at the gene ends were 5 bases for V and 5 bases for J; bases not matched to a gene: 7. The CDR3 loop reads CASSPGQGGYGYTF. The CDR3 DNA is TGTGCCAGCAGCCCCGGACAGGGAGGATATGGCTACACCTTC.

The chain has TRBV5-1 and TRBJ1-1, with D uncertain. CDR1 and CDR2 (germline): SGHRS, YFSETQ. This CDR3 is 13 amino acids long. The V and J ends lost 6 bases and 0 bases respectively, with 9 bases between them. CDR3 coding DNA: TGCGCCAGCAAAGCCTCGCTGAACACTGAAGCTTTCTTT. Protein: CASKASLNTEAFF.

The rearrangement uses TRBV10-3 and TRBJ1-2, with 9 bases lining up with TRBD1. The CDR3 covers 17 residues. Germline V gene data show CDR1 as ENHRY and CDR2 as SYGVKD. Trimming took 6 bases from V and 2 from J; bases not matched to a gene: 13. CDR3 residues: CAISDGSQGAINYGYTF. CDR3 DNA: TGTGCCATCAGCGACGGCTCACAGGGGGCCATCAACTATGGCTACACCTTC.

This chain joins TRBV9 and TRBJ1-6; D might be TRBD1 (6 bases). Germline V gives CDR1 SGDLS, CDR2 YYNGEE. The CDR3 is made up of 15 amino acids. Trimming stripped 4 bases from V and 7 bases from J, with 15 bases between. CDR3 protein: CASSITDQGNSPLHF. The CDR3 coding sequence is TGTGCCAGCAGCATAACAGACCAGGGGAATTCACCCCTCCACTTT.

The chain combines TRBV4-1 with TRBJ1-3, with TRBD1 identical over 9 bases. The CDR3 contains 14 residues. Germline lookup yields CDR1 MGHRA and CDR2 YSYEKL. With 2 bases clipped from V and 8 bases from J, the junction kept 4 bases outside the gene matches. CDR3 DNA: TGCGCCAGCAGCCAATACAGGGGGCCCCACACCATATATTTT. Translated: CASSQYRGPHTIYF.

J is TRBJ1-1 and V is TRBV5-4; D not certain. Germline loops: CDR1 SGHNT, CDR2 YYREEE (reference sequence). The CDR3 length is 12 residues. Trimming stripped 4 bases from V and 1 base from J, with 5 bases between. CDR3 sequence reads: CASSPRNTEAFF. The CDR3 DNA is TGTGCCAGCAGCCCTAGGAACACTGAAGCTTTCTTT.

The chain is built from TRBV11-2 and TRBJ2-7, with 8 bases matching TRBD2. This CDR3 contains 15 residues. Germline CDR1 is SGHAT and CDR2 is FQNNGV. V was pared by 4 bases and J by 0 bases, with 5 bases of the junction left unmatched. The CDR3 protein is CASSYSGKVSYEQYF. The CDR3, as DNA: TGTGCCAGCAGCTATAGCGGGAAGGTCTCCTACGAGCAGTACTTC.

The V gene is TRBV27, the J gene TRBJ2-7, with 13 bases aligning to TRBD2. V dropped 5 bases and J dropped 5; count of bases not matched to a gene: 6. The CDR3 is made up of 15 amino acids. CDR1 and CDR2 from the germline V gene are MNHEY and SMNVEV (reference sequence). CDR3 protein: CASSPGTSGKNEQYF. CDR3 DNA: TGTGCCAGCAGTCCGGGGACTAGCGGGAAAAACGAGCAGTACTTC.